This passage covers 13 T cell receptor beta chains from one sample sequenced in a study of glioma-infiltrating T cells after dendritic cell vaccination. Assay: immunoSEQ multiplex PCR; the TCRdb copy retains only in-frame clones and omits some. The sample includes over 75,000 clones, 75% to 85% of them seen just once. Time point of the sample: after dendritic cell vaccination, including at tumor progression/relapse. This specimen consisted of blood, obtained after dendritic cell vaccination. These receptors originate from a human donor with glioblastoma.

The J gene is TRBJ1-2, the V gene TRBV29-1; 8 bases agree with TRBD1. This CDR3 comprises 13 residues. J lost 6 bases, V lost 7 bases, and 10 bases had no gene match. Germline V gives CDR1 SQVTM, CDR2 ANQGSEA. This chain's CDR3 is CSALPGQGHGYTF. Here the CDR3 DNA reads TGCAGCGCCCTACCCGGACAGGGCCATGGCTACACCTTC.

The chain recombines TRBV6-1 with TRBJ1-6, with a possible D match to TRBD1 (6 bases). The CDR3 consists of 15 residues. The germline V and J ends were trimmed by 7 bases and 9 bases, with 19 bases remaining between them. Germline values: CDR1 MNHNS, CDR2 SASEGT. CDR3 amino acids: CASTQSSGGRSPLHF. The CDR3 coding sequence is TGTGCCAGCACCCAATCATCCGGGGGGCGTTCACCCCTCCACTTT.

This sequence joins TRBV2 and TRBJ2-5; perhaps TRBD1 as D (6 bases). Between the trimmed V and J ends, which lost 10 bases and 2 bases, there was a span of 17 bases. In germline, CDR1 is SNHLY, CDR2 FYNNEI. The length of the CDR3 is 14 residues. The CDR3 DNA follows: TGTGCCACTAAATCGGACAGAAGTCAAGAGACCCAGTACTTC. Encoded protein: CATKSDRSQETQYF.

The chain joins TRBV7-3 to TRBJ1-2; no clear D gene. The CDR3 runs to 15 residues. The germline CDR1 and CDR2 sequences are SGHTA and FQGTGA. V lost 5 bases and J 4 bases, leaving 17 bases between the germline ends. CDR3 sequence: CASSPGGPSLYGYTF. Written as DNA, the CDR3 is TGTGCCAGCAGCCCGGGTGGTCCCTCACTCTATGGCTACACCTTC.

This CDR3 reads CASSRPQGTAGYTF. In DNA, the CDR3 is TGTGCCAGCAGCCGACCACAGGGTACCGCGGGCTACACCTTC. The J gene is TRBJ1-2, the V gene TRBV7-8, with D maybe TRBD1 (6 bases). V dropped 5 bases and J dropped 8 bases, with 18 bases sitting between them. The CDR3 extends over 14 amino acids. Germline CDR1 reads SGHVS; CDR2 reads FQNEAQ.

The chain employs TRBV25-1 and TRBJ1-5; D is unclear. This CDR3 has 12 residues. The germline CDR1 and CDR2 sequences are MGHDK and SYGVNS. V lost 7 bases and J 5 bases, leaving 9 bases between the germline ends. The CDR3 DNA is TGTGCCAGCAACAGATTCGATCAGCCCCAGCATTTT. Translating gives CASNRFDQPQHF. The whole variable domain, filled in from reference TRBV25-1 and TRBJ1-5, reads EADIYQTPRYLVIGTGKKITLECSQTMGHDKMYWYQQDPGMELHLIHYSYGVNSTEKGDLSSESTVSRIRTEHFPLTLESARPSHTSQYLCASNRFDQPQHFGDGTRLSIL.

This chain connects TRBV19 to TRBJ2-3; unclear D gene. The CDR3 consists of 15 residues. Between the trimmed V and J ends, which lost 5 bases and 0 bases, there was a span of 12 bases. Germline-derived CDR1 and CDR2 are LNHDA and SQIVND (reference sequence). DNA for the CDR3: TGTGCCAGTAGTTCGCGGCCCATCAGCACAGATACGCAGTATTTT. Residues: CASSSRPISTDTQYF.

This clone was recorded once. V usage is TRBV5-4 and J usage is TRBJ2-1; 13 positions agree with TRBD2. With V trimmed by 5 bases and J by 8 bases, 7 bases remained unmatched. Germline CDR1 and CDR2: SGHNT and YYREEE (reference sequence). The CDR3 has 15 residues. The CDR3 reads CASSRTSGSFDEQFF. CDR3 nucleotides: TGTGCCAGCAGTCGGACTAGCGGGAGTTTCGATGAGCAGTTCTTC.

This clone was detected only a few times. The chain has TRBV18 and TRBJ2-7; 10 bases line up with TRBD1. J lost 6 bases, V lost 5 bases, and 7 bases had no gene match. The germline V gene encodes CDR1 KGHSH and CDR2 LQKENI. This CDR3 is built from 14 residues. CDR3 nucleotides: TGTGCCAGCTCATCGGCGACAGGGGGCCTCGAGCAGTACGTC. It encodes CASSSATGGLEQYV.

The CDR3 sequence: CASSSNYRDITGELFF. CDR3 bases: TGTGCCAGCAGTTCAAACTACCGGGACATAACCGGGGAGCTGTTTTTT. The chain is built from TRBV5-6 and TRBJ2-2; weak D call: TRBD1 (6 bases). Germline CDR1 is SGHDT and CDR2 is YYEEEE. The V end lost 5 bases, the J end lost 5 bases, and 19 bases lay between the germline ends. The CDR3 extends over 16 amino acids.

This clone was found a few times. The chain couples TRBV6-4 to TRBJ1-2; 7 bases fit TRBD1. Germline CDR1 reads MRHNA; CDR2 reads SNTAGT. Unmatched junction bases numbered 19, after V lost 2 bases and J lost 4 bases. The CDR3 is 19 amino acids. CDR3 DNA sequence: TGTGCCAGCAGTGACCGTATCAATAAGGGACAGACTTCTTCCTATGGCTACACCTTC. Protein: CASSDRINKGQTSSYGYTF.

J is TRBJ2-6 and V is TRBV5-1; perhaps TRBD1 as D (6 bases). The V end lost 4 bases, the J end lost 0 bases, and 11 bases lay between the germline ends. The CDR3 is 16 amino acids. Germline-derived CDR1 and CDR2 are SGHRS and YFSETQ. Written as DNA, the CDR3 is TGCGCCAGCAGCGCACAGGGTTCCTCTGGGGCCAACGTCCTGACTTTC. It yields the protein CASSAQGSSGANVLTF.

A single count supports this clone. The genes are TRBV6-5 and TRBJ2-7; 8 bases match TRBD2. V shed 5 bases, J shed 6 bases, and the junction held 9 bases outside the gene matches. The CDR3 has 14 residues. CDR1 MNHEY and CDR2 SVGAGI come from the germline V gene. CDR3 bases: TGTGCCAGCAGTCAAACTAGCGGAAATACCGAGCAGTACGTC. It yields the protein CASSQTSGNTEQYV.